The 12 T cell receptor beta chains reported below all come from one sample, sequenced in a study of control samples from healthy donors and cancer patients (dated by TCRdb to 2019 to 2021). Library construction relied on the immunoSEQ multiplex PCR assay. This immuneACCESS table, as held by TCRdb, lists in-frame sequences with V and J called but not all clones. Of the missing ones, under half trace to an unresolved V gene in checked studies; the others have no known cause. Across this sample there are more than 95,000 clones, with 83% seen only once. The ten largest clonotypes hold 13% of the sample. The sequenced sample was blood. The receptors shown here come from a woman in her forties or fifties in good health.

A single count supports this clone. CDR3 DNA sequence: TGTGCCAGCAGCTTAACTGGGGCCAACGTCCTGACTTTC. This sequence encodes CASSLTGANVLTF. The rearrangement uses TRBV11-2 and TRBJ2-6; no clear D. V was trimmed by 2 bases and J by 2 bases, leaving 1 base between them. The germline CDR1 and CDR2 sequences are SGHAT and FQNNGV. This CDR3 is built from 13 residues.

This chain connects TRBV19 to TRBJ1-2, with D perhaps matching TRBD1 (5 bases). Trimming cost V 10 bases and J 5 bases, with 17 bases left between them. This CDR3 spans 13 amino acids. Germline CDR1 reads LNHDA; CDR2 reads SQIVND (reference sequence). The chain's CDR3 is CATVDRTLYGYTF. The CDR3 DNA sequence: TGTGCCACCGTCGACAGAACCCTATATGGCTACACCTTC. Looking up the rest from reference TRBV19 and TRBJ1-2 gives the full variable domain: DGGITQSPKYLFRKEGQNVTLSCEQNLNHDAMYWYRQDPGQGLRLIYYSQIVNDFQKGDIAEGYSVSREKKESFPLTVTSAQKNPTAFYLCATVDRTLYGYTFGSGTRLTVV.

The chain combines TRBV2 with TRBJ2-4, with 7 bases identical to TRBD1. CDR1 and CDR2 (germline): SNHLY, FYNNEI. The CDR3 sequence is 19 residues long. V dropped 0 bases and J dropped 3; count of bases not matched to a gene: 14. The CDR3 DNA reads as TGTGCCAGCAGTGAAGCGCTTCTGGGGCAGGGGGTTGACAAAAACATTCAGTACTTC. This sequence encodes CASSEALLGQGVDKNIQYF.

V and J are TRBV7-3 and TRBJ1-1, with D hard to call. The CDR3 spans 13 residues. Germline CDR1 and CDR2: SGHTA and FQGTGA. The V end lost 1 base, the J end lost 4 bases, and 7 bases lay between the germline ends. CDR3 DNA: TGTGCCAGCAGCTTAAACTGGGGCACTGAAGCTTTCTTT. This sequence encodes CASSLNWGTEAFF.

Notes on this clone: The sample contains more than one DNA sequence encoding this CDR3. The chain employs TRBV7-9 and TRBJ1-3; 9 bases are a match to TRBD1. The junction had 3 bases not matched to a gene; V was cut back by 5 bases and J by 7 bases. This CDR3 is built from 13 residues. Germline V CDR1 and CDR2: SEHNR, FQNEAQ (reference sequence). The CDR3 DNA reads TGTGCCAGCAGCGTCGGGACAGGGAACACCATATATTTT. Its protein is CASSVGTGNTIYF.

The chain is built from TRBV7-3 and TRBJ1-4; maybe TRBD1 (6 bases). The CDR3 is 13 residues long. Germline CDR1 SGHTA, CDR2 FQGTGA. V was cut by 0 bases and J by 8 bases, with 7 bases left in between. CDR3 bases: TGTGCCAGCAGCTTAACAGGGGGGGAAAAACTGTTTTTT. This sequence encodes CASSLTGGEKLFF.

The chain uses TRBV30 and TRBJ2-1; 7 bases align to TRBD2. The length of the CDR3 is 12 residues. The J segment lost 10 bases and the V segment lost 2 bases, leaving 5 bases of the junction unmatched. Germline loops: CDR1 GTSNPN, CDR2 SVGIG (reference sequence). The DNA of the CDR3 is TGTGCCTGGAGTCCCACGGGAGGAGAGCAGTTCTTC. Protein product: CAWSPTGGEQFF.

This clone has a count of ten or more. The rearrangement links TRBV6-2 or TRBV6-3 to TRBJ1-5; the match to TRBD1 covers 7 bases. The CDR3 sequence is 16 residues long. Germline trimming cut 6 bases from V and 0 bases from J; bases unmatched to any gene: 8. Germline lookup yields CDR1 MNHEY and CDR2 SVGEGT. The CDR3 loop reads CASSSRTGNSNQPQHF. In DNA, the CDR3 is TGTGCCAGCAGCAGCAGGACAGGAAATAGCAATCAGCCCCAGCATTTT.

This clone was counted a few times. The genes are TRBV5-4 and TRBJ2-5, with D possibly matching TRBD1 (7 bases). The V end was cut by 0 bases, the J end by 11 bases, with 23 bases between. CDR3 size: 16 residues. Germline V gene lookup returns CDR1 SGHNT and CDR2 YYREEE (reference sequence). The CDR3 DNA is TGTGCCAGCAGCTTGGGGGAGGCGGGCAGGGGACAGTTACAGTACTTC. Translation gives CASSLGEAGRGQLQYF.

The CDR3 reads CAWTGAGRVTEAFF. CDR3 DNA sequence: TGTGCCTGGACAGGGGCAGGGAGGGTGACTGAAGCTTTCTTT. The chain has TRBV30 and TRBJ1-1; weak D call: TRBD1 (6 bases). The V gene lost 4 bases and the J gene lost 5 bases, with 17 bases spanning the gap. This CDR3 has 14 residues. CDR1 and CDR2 from the germline V gene are GTSNPN and SVGIG (reference sequence).

This chain uses TRBV4-2 with TRBJ2-3, with 10 bases aligning to TRBD2. Looked up from germline, CDR1 is LGHNA and CDR2 is YNFKEQ. This CDR3 has 17 residues. J was trimmed by 2 bases and V by 0 bases; bases with no gene match: 5. CDR3 amino acids: CASSQDALAGSTDTQYF. The CDR3 DNA follows: TGTGCCAGCAGCCAAGACGCACTAGCGGGGTCCACAGATACGCAGTATTTT.

This clone was seen only a few times. The gene calls are TRBV4-2 and TRBJ2-5; D is perhaps TRBD1 (5 bases). The V gene lost 2 bases and the J gene lost 3 bases, with 13 bases spanning the gap. From germline, CDR1 is LGHNA and CDR2 YNFKEQ. This CDR3 has 15 amino acids. The CDR3, as DNA: TGTGCCAGCAGCCAACTGGACATAAGAGAAGAGACCCAGTACTTC. Its translation: CASSQLDIREETQYF.